These 7 T cell receptor beta chains originate from one sample sequenced in a study of T cells in localized non-small cell lung cancer. The data were produced by immunoSEQ multiplex PCR, yet TCRdb's version contains in-frame clones alone and is incomplete. The sample records 850 to 1,000 clones, approximately 20% being singletons. The sample consisted of normal lung tissue next to the tumor, taken before any cancer treatment. The receptors derive from a male donor aged 60 or older with stage II squamous cell lung carcinoma.

This chain links TRBV11-3 with TRBJ2-7, with 7 nucleotides matching TRBD1. V was pared by 5 bases and J by 4 bases, with 8 bases of the junction left unmatched. This CDR3 contains 14 residues. The germline CDR1 and CDR2 sequences are SGHNT and YENEEA. The CDR3 sequence is CASSPWTGSYEQYF. CDR3 sequence (DNA): TGTGCCAGCAGCCCATGGACAGGTTCTTACGAGCAGTACTTC.

The chain joins TRBV30 to TRBJ2-2; D is unclear. V dropped 0 bases and J dropped 0 bases, with 8 bases sitting between them. CDR3 size: 15 residues. CDR1 is GTSNPN and CDR2 is SVGIG in the germline V gene (reference sequence). The CDR3 coding sequence is TGTGCCTGGAGTGTGGTAGAAGCGAACACCGGGGAGCTGTTTTTT. It translates to CAWSVVEANTGELFF.

This clone was seen more than once but under ten times. This chain connects TRBV6-8 to TRBJ1-1; D is possibly TRBD1 (6 bases). Germline CDR1 reads MNHGY; CDR2 reads SAAAGT. The CDR3 sequence is 12 residues long. V was shortened by 7 bases and J by 5 bases, with 11 bases between the two germline ends. The CDR3 loop is CASIRQATEAFF. The DNA of the CDR3 is TGTGCCAGCATAAGACAGGCGACTGAAGCTTTCTTT.

This clone occurred a few times. The chain couples TRBV6-8 to TRBJ1-5; D call uncertain. The CDR3 covers 15 residues. Germline CDR1 is MNHGY and CDR2 is SAAAGT. Trimming stripped 5 bases from V and 2 bases from J, with 13 bases between. The CDR3: CASSEILAGNQPQHF. The CDR3 region has the DNA TGTGCCAGCAGTGAGATTTTAGCTGGCAATCAGCCCCAGCATTTT.

By share, this clone counts as medium-sized. V gene TRBV7-2 combines with J gene TRBJ2-7; D possibly corresponds to TRBD2 (6 bases). V shed 5 bases and J shed 7 bases, with 15 bases lying between them. The germline gives CDR1 SGHTA, CDR2 FQGNSA. The CDR3 has 13 amino acids. The CDR3 DNA reads as TGTGCCAGCAGCCCCCGGGACTCCCCAGAGCAGTACTTC. Translating it yields CASSPRDSPEQYF.

V usage is TRBV10-2 and J usage is TRBJ2-3; 12 positions match TRBD2. The CDR3 runs 15 residues. J was trimmed by 7 bases and V by 5 bases; bases with no gene match: 7. CDR1 and CDR2 (germline): WSHSY, SAAADI. The CDR3 DNA sequence: TGCGCCAGCAGTCTGTCTAGCGGGGGGGAATATACGCAGTATTTT. Translation gives CASSLSSGGEYTQYF.

This clone was counted a few times. The CDR3 coding sequence is TGTGCCAGCAGGGGGAGGGGTTTAGGGACTAATGAAAAACTGTTTTTT. Translation: CASRGRGLGTNEKLFF. V is TRBV6-8 and J is TRBJ1-4; D is possibly TRBD1 (5 bases). CDR1 is MNHGY, CDR2 SAAAGT, per germline. The V end lost 6 bases, the J end lost 2 bases, and 16 bases lay between the germline ends. The CDR3 is 16 residues long.